The clone carrying this TCR beta chain is medium-sized in the sample. The antigen remains undetermined. This beta chain is an off-target read within a library intended for alpha chains, so its frequency means little. This entry belongs to a study of spatial heterogeneity in lung cancer. Study results and limitations: The number of expanded tumor alpha and beta chains correlated with mutation number.

This sample's time point: sample taken at primary tumor resection. TCRdb fed the 5' RACE reads into MiXCR, producing one record per CDR3 protein. Seen here are approximately 8,800 distinct CDR3 sequences, under 15% observed once, and the top ten hold approximately 9.9%. V was clipped by 5 bases and J by 5 bases; unmatched bases: 9. Germline lookup yields CDR1 SGHVS and CDR2 FQNEAQ. The CDR3 runs 16 residues. The V call is TRBV7-8, the J call TRBJ2-7; 13 bases are a match to TRBD2. Material: lung tumor tissue, obtained at surgery. The receptor was derived from a male donor with early-stage non-small cell lung cancer. The CDR3: CASSLQTSGRSHEQYF. CDR3 DNA sequence: TGTGCCAGCAGCCTCCAGACTAGCGGGAGGTCCCACGAGCAGTACTTC.